This TCR beta chain was recovered during a study of blood T cell repertoires in COVID-19. Study in general: Specimens from acute and convalescent COVID-19 originated in the United States, Italy and Spain.

This clone was picked up one time. In the source study's methods: By means of reference gene primer amplification, nucleated cell counts were estimated. Sequencing used immunoSEQ multiplex PCR; TCRdb keeps in-frame clones, though not all of them. That table furnishes V, J and clone size, whereas the DNA furnished D and trimming. Of under 300,000 clones in the sample, 89% were seen once. The V and J ends lost 2 bases and 6 bases respectively, with 23 bases between them. Germline V gene data show CDR1 as SGHDN and CDR2 as FVKESK. The CDR3 runs to 17 residues. The sequence was collected from a woman between 40 and 55 years old who had recovered from COVID-19. The sequenced sample consisted of peripheral blood. V is TRBV14 and J is TRBJ2-7, with a weak D call TRBD2 (5 bases). CDR3 loop: CASSQKRAIVIGGEQYF. The DNA for the CDR3 is TGTGCCAGCAGCCAAAAGAGGGCTATTGTCATCGGCGGCGAGCAGTACTTC. Looking up the rest from reference TRBV14 and TRBJ2-7 gives the full variable domain: EAGVTQFPSHSVIEKGQTVTLRCDPISGHDNLYWYRRVMGKEIKFLLHFVKESKQDESGMPNNRFLAERTGGTYSTLKVQPAELEDSGVYFCASSQKRAIVIGGEQYFGPGTRLTVT.